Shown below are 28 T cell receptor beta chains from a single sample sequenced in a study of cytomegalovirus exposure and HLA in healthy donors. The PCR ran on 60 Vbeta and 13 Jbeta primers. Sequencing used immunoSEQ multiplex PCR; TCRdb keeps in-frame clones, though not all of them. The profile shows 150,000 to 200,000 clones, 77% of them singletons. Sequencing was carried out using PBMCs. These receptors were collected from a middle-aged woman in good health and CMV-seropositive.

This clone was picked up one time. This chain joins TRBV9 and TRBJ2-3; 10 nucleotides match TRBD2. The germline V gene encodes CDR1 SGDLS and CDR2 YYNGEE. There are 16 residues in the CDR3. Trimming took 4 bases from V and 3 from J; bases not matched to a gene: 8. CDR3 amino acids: CASSTPAAGGTDTQYF. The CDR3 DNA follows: TGTGCCAGCAGCACCCCCGCAGCGGGAGGGACAGATACGCAGTATTTT.

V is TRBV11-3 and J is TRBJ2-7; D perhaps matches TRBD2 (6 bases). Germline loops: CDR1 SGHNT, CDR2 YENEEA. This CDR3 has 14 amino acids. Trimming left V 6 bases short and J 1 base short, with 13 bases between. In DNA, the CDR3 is TGTGCCAGCAGAGAAGCTGGGACTTCCTACGAGCAGTACTTC. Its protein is CASREAGTSYEQYF.

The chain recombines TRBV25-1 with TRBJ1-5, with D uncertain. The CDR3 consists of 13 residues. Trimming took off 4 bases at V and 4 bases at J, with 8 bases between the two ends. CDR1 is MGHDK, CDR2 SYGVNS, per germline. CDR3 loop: CASSGRENQPQHF. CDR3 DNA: TGTGCCAGCAGTGGGCGGGAGAATCAGCCCCAGCATTTT. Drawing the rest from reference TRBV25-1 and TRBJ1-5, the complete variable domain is EADIYQTPRYLVIGTGKKITLECSQTMGHDKMYWYQQDPGMELHLIHYSYGVNSTEKGDLSSESTVSRIRTEHFPLTLESARPSHTSQYLCASSGRENQPQHFGDGTRLSIL.

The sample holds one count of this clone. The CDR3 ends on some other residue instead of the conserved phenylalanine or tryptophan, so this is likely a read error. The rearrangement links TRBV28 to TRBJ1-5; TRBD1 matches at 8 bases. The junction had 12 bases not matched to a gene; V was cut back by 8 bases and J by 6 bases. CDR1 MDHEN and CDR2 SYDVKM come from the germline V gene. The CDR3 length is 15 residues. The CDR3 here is CASSRDRRASQPQHL. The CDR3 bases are TGTGCCAGCTCCCGGGACAGGAGGGCTAGTCAGCCCCAGCATCTT.

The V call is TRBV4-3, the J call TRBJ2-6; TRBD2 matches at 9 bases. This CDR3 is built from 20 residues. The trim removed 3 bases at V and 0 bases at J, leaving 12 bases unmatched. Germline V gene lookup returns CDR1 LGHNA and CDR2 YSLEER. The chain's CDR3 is CASSQVKGLALSSGANVLTF. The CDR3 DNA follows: TGCGCCAGCAGCCAGGTTAAGGGACTAGCTTTAAGCTCTGGGGCCAACGTCCTGACTTTC.

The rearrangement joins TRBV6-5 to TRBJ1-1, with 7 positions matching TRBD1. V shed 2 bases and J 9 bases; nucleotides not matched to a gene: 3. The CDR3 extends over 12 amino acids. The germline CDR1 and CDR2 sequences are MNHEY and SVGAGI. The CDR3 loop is CASSYERGQAFF. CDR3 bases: TGTGCCAGCAGTTACGAAAGGGGGCAAGCTTTCTTT.

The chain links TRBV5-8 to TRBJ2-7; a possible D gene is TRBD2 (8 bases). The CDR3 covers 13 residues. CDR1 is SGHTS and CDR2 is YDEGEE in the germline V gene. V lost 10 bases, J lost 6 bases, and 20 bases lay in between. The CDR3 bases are TGTGCCCTTCCCGGGAGGGGGCTCTTCGAGCAGTACTTC. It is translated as CALPGRGLFEQYF.

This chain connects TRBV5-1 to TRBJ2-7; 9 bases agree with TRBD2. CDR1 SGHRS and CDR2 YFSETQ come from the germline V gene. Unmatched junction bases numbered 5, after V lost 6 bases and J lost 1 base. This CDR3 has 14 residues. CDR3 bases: TGCGCCAGCACTACAGCGGGGGGTTCCTACGAGCAGTACTTC. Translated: CASTTAGGSYEQYF.

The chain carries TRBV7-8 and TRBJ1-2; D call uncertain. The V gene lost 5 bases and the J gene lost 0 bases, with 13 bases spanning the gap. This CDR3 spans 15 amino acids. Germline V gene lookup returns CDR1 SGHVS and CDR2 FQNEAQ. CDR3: CASSPIDGANYGYTF. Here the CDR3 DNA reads TGTGCCAGCAGCCCAATCGACGGAGCTAACTATGGCTACACCTTC.

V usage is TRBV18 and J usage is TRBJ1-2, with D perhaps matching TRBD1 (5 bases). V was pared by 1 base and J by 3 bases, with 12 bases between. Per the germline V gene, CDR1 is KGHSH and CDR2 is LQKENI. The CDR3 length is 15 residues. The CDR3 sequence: CASSPRRGGDYGYTF. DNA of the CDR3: TGTGCCAGCTCACCACGGCGGGGGGGTGACTATGGCTACACCTTC.

The CDR3 DNA reads TGTGCCAGTAGTTCGACTAGCGGGAGTAGGGATACGCAGTATTTT. Translated: CASSSTSGSRDTQYF. The chain employs TRBV19 and TRBJ2-3; 12 bases line up with TRBD2. This CDR3 has 15 residues. V lost 5 bases to trimming and J lost 6 bases; unmatched junction nucleotides: 6. CDR1 and CDR2 from the germline V gene are LNHDA and SQIVND (reference sequence).

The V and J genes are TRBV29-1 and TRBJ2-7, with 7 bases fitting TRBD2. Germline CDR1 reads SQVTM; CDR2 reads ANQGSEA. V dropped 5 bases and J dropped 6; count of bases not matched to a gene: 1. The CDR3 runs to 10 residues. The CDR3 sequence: CSVSGAEQYF. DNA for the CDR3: TGCAGCGTTAGCGGGGCCGAGCAGTACTTC.

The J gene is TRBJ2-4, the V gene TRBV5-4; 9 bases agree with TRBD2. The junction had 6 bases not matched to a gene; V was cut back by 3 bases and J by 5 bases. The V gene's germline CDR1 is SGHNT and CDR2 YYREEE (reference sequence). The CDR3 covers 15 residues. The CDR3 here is CASSSKTSGENIQYF. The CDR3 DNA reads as TGTGCCAGCAGCTCCAAGACTAGCGGCGAAAACATTCAGTACTTC. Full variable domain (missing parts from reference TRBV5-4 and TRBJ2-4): ETGVTQSPTHLIKTRGQQVTLRCSSQSGHNTVSWYQQALGQGPQFIFQYYREEENGRGNFPPRFSGLQFPNYSSELNVNALELDDSALYLCASSSKTSGENIQYFGAGTRLSVL.

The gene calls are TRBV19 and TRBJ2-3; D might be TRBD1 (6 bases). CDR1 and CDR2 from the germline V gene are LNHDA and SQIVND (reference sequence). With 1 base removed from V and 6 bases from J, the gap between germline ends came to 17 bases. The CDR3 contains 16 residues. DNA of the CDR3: TGTGCCAGTAGTATAGCCCTTGACAGGAGTTACGATACGCAGTATTTT. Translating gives CASSIALDRSYDTQYF.

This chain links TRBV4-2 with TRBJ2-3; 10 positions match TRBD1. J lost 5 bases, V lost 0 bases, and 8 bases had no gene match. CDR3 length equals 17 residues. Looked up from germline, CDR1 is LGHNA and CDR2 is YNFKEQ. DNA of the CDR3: TGTGCCAGCAGCCAAGAAGCAGGGACAGGGGAGGGAGATACGCAGTATTTT. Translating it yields CASSQEAGTGEGDTQYF.

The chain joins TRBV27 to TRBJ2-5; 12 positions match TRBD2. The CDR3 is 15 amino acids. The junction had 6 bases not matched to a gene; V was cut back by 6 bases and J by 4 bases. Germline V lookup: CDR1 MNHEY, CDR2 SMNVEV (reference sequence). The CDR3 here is CASRLAGGPGETQYF. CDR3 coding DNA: TGTGCCAGCAGACTAGCGGGAGGCCCAGGAGAGACCCAGTACTTC.

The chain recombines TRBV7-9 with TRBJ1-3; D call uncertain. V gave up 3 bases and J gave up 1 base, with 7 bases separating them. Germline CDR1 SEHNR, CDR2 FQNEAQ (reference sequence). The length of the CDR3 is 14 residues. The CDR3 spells CASSFLGSGNTIYF. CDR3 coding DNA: TGTGCCAGCAGCTTCCTCGGGTCTGGAAACACCATATATTTT.

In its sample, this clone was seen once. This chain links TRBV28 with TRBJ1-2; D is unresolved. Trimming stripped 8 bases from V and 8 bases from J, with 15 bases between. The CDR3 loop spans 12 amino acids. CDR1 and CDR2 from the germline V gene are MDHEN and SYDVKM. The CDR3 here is CASEILTGGYTF. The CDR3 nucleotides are TGTGCCAGCGAAATCTTGACGGGAGGCTACACCTTC.

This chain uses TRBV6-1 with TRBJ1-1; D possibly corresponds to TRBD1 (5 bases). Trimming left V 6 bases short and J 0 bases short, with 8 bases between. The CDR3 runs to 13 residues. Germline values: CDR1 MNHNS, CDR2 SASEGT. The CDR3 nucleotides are TGTGCCAGCAGACCCAGGGTGAACACTGAAGCTTTCTTT. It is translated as CASRPRVNTEAFF.

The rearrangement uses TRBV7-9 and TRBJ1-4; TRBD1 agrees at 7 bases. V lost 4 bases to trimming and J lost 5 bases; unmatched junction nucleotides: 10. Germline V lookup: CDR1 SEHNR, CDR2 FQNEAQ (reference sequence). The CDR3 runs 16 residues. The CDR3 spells CASSSTGTEINEKLFF. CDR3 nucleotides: TGTGCCAGCAGCTCCACCGGGACAGAAATAAATGAAAAACTGTTTTTT.

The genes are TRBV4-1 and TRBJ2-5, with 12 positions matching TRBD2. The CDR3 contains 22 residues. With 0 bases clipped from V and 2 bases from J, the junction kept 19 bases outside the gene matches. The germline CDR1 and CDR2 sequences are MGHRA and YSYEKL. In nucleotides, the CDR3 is TGCGCCAGCAGCCAAGATTTTCTGGGAAAGACTAGCGGGAGTAGGAAACAAGAGACCCAGTACTTC. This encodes CASSQDFLGKTSGSRKQETQYF.

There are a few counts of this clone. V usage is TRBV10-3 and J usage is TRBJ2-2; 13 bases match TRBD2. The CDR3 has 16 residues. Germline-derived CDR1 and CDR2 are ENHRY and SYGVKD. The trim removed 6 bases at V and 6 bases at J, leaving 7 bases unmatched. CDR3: CAIRETSGGPPGELFF. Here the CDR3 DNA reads TGTGCCATCAGAGAGACTAGCGGGGGGCCCCCCGGGGAGCTGTTTTTT.

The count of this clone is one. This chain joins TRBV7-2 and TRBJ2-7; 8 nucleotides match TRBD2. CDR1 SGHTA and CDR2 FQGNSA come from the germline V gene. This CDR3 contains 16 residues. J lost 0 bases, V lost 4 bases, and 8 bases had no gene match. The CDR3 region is CASSSDGTRASYEQYF. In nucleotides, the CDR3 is TGTGCCAGCAGCTCCGACGGGACTAGGGCCTCCTACGAGCAGTACTTC.

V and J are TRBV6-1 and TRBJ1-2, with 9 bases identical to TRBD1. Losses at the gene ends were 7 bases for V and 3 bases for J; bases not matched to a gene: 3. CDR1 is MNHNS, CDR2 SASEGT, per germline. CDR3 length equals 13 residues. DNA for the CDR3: TGTGCCAGCACCAGGGACAGGGACTATGGCTACACCTTC. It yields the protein CASTRDRDYGYTF.

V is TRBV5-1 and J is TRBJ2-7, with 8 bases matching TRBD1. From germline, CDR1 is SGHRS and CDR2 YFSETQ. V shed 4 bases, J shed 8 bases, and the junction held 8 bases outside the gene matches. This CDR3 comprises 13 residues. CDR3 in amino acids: CASSVDREGKQYF. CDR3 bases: TGCGCCAGCAGCGTGGACAGGGAAGGAAAGCAGTACTTC. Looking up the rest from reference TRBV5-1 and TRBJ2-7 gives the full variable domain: KAGVTQTPRYLIKTRGQQVTLSCSPISGHRSVSWYQQTPGQGLQFLFEYFSETQRNKGNFPGRFSGRQFSNSRSEMNVSTLELGDSALYLCASSVDREGKQYFGPGTRLTVT.

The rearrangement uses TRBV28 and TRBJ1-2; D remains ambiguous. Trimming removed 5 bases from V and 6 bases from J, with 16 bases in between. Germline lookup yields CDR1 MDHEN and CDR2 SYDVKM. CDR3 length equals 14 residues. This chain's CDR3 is CASSPGEGRHGYTF. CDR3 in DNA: TGTGCCAGCAGTCCTGGAGAGGGAAGGCATGGCTACACCTTC.

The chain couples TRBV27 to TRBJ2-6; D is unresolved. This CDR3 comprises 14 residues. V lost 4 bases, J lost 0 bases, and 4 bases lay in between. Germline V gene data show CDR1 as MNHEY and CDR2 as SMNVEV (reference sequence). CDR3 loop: CASSSNSGANVLTF. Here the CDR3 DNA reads TGTGCCAGCAGTTCAAACTCTGGGGCCAACGTCCTGACTTTC.

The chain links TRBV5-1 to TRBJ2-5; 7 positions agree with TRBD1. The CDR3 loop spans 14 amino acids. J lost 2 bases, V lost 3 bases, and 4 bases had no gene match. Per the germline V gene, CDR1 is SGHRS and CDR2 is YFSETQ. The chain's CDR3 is CASSSGTVQETQYF. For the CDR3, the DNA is TGCGCCAGCAGCTCCGGGACAGTGCAAGAGACCCAGTACTTC.